A selection of T cell receptor beta chains follows, all from one sample in a study of blood T cell repertoires in COVID-19. Libraries were prepared by immunoSEQ multiplex PCR; TCRdb keeps only in-frame clonotypes and omits some of them. The table records roughly 92,000 clones, 65% to 85% of them present only once. The sequenced sample was peripheral blood. These receptor sequences come from a woman older than 75 with active or convalescent COVID-19. The CDR3 runs from the conserved cysteine through the conserved F or W.

v_call cdr3_aa
TRBV12-1 CASSWETGGDTEAFF
TRBV9 CASSPRLAAGELFF
TRBV28 CASSLHPQAGNTIYF
TRBV2 CASSQNRGTNEKLFF
TRBV5-1 CASSLGAGGSNTGELFF
TRBV5-1 CASSSRGNTDTQYF
TRBV11-3 CASSPTGETQYF
TRBV5-1 CASSPDSYGYTF
TRBV9 CASSVVDTLTGELFF
TRBV5-8 CASRTSGGPDTQYF
TRBV6-5 CASSLLIGGPQPQHF
TRBV5-6 CASSLWGNSGNTIYF
TRBV10-3 CAISKGLAGETGTGELFF